The next 16 T cell receptor beta chains were all read from a single sample in a study of naive and memory T cell subsets (dated 2017 in TCRdb). Library preparation was by UMI-ligation and nested PCR. The run used an Illumina MiSeq. The beta constant-region primer consisted of an equimolar mixture of two oligonucleotides that together covered TRBC1 and TRBC2. TCRdb applied fastp at Q25 and MiXCR to the public reads, then kept only in-frame beta chains. Each record represents a unique CDR3 protein, reported with the most common genes and DNA among its rows. The sample records roughly 140,000 distinct CDR3 sequences, approximately 17% of which are singletons. The leading ten clones occupy roughly 0.13% of the sample. What was sequenced was naive CD4+ T cells from blood. The sample's cell subset or site, from its label and the paper: naive T cells, CD45RA high CD27+. The receptors stem from a human donor in good health.

This clonotype was counted only a few times. The chain uses TRBV5-4 and TRBJ2-5; D not certain. The ends were cut back, 3 bases at V and 1 base at J, with 10 bases in the middle. The CDR3 covers 14 residues. Germline lookup yields CDR1 SGHNT and CDR2 YYREEE (reference sequence). In nucleotides, the CDR3 is TGTGCCAGCAGCTCAAAGGAGAGCCAAGAGACCCAGTACTTC. The encoded protein is CASSSKESQETQYF. Supplemented by reference TRBV5-4 and TRBJ2-5, the full variable domain reads ETGVTQSPTHLIKTRGQQVTLRCSSQSGHNTVSWYQQALGQGPQFIFQYYREEENGRGNFPPRFSGLQFPNYSSELNVNALELDDSALYLCASSSKESQETQYFGPGTRLLVL.

This clonotype was observed many times. The chain has TRBV29-1 and TRBJ2-1; maybe TRBD2 (6 bases). From germline, CDR1 is SQVTM and CDR2 ANQGSEA. Trimming took 8 bases from V and 8 from J, leaving 16 bases between them. This CDR3 region has 12 residues. CDR3 loop: CSSTGSGDEQFF. The CDR3 DNA sequence: TGCAGCTCAACCGGTAGCGGCGATGAGCAGTTCTTC.

This clonotype was seen only a few times. The chain carries TRBV6-5 and TRBJ1-1; D unclear. The CDR3 is made up of 13 amino acids. Germline assignment: CDR1 MNHEY and CDR2 SVGAGI. V lost 5 bases, J lost 6 bases, and 13 bases lay in between. As DNA, the CDR3 is TGTGCCAGCAGTCGCCGGATGGAGGCTGAAGCTTTCTTT. It is translated as CASSRRMEAEAFF.

The V call is TRBV12-3 or TRBV12-4, the J call TRBJ2-1; perhaps TRBD2 as D (5 bases). The CDR3 extends over 15 amino acids. Trimming shortened V by 7 bases and J by 0 bases, and 13 bases separated the two germline ends. The CDR3 sequence is CASIDGKSSYNEQFF. DNA of the CDR3: TGTGCCAGCATCGACGGGAAGAGCTCCTACAATGAGCAGTTCTTC.

V and J are TRBV20-1 and TRBJ2-4; TRBD2 agrees at 11 bases. The CDR3 covers 16 residues. V trimming: 4 bases; J trimming: 0 bases; junction bases outside the gene matches: 5. The germline V gene encodes CDR1 DFQATT and CDR2 SNEGSKA (reference sequence). The CDR3 spells CSAKRGLAAAKNIQYF. CDR3 coding DNA: TGCAGTGCTAAGAGGGGACTAGCGGCAGCCAAAAACATTCAGTACTTC.

This sequence joins TRBV10-1 and TRBJ2-2; D gene unclear. Trimming removed 3 bases at V and 0 bases at J, with 14 bases between. This CDR3 region has 17 residues. Germline CDR1 reads WNHNN; CDR2 reads SYGVQD (reference sequence). Here the CDR3 reads CASSEGSTQANTGELFF. The CDR3 bases are TGCGCCAGCAGTGAAGGTAGCACCCAAGCGAACACCGGGGAGCTGTTTTTT.

This clonotype was counted only a few times. V usage is TRBV7-8 and J usage is TRBJ2-7; TRBD2 might be the D (5 bases). In germline, CDR1 is SGHVS, CDR2 FQNEAQ. The CDR3 is 15 amino acids. V dropped 2 bases and J dropped 3 bases, with 14 bases sitting between them. The CDR3 region is CASSLRVSAYYEQYF. In DNA, the CDR3 is TGTGCCAGCAGCTTACGAGTTAGCGCGTACTACGAGCAGTACTTC. The full variable domain, completed using reference TRBV7-8 and TRBJ2-7, is GAGVSQSPRYKVAKRGQDVALRCDPISGHVSLFWYQQALGQGPEFLTYFQNEAQLDKSGLPSDRFFAERPEGSVSTLKIQRTQQEDSAVYLCASSLRVSAYYEQYFGPGTRLTVT.

This clonotype was seen only a few times. V usage is TRBV29-1 and J usage is TRBJ2-2, with D perhaps matching TRBD2 (6 bases). CDR1 and CDR2 from the germline V gene are SQVTM and ANQGSEA. Trimming took 3 bases from V and 5 from J, leaving 13 bases between them. The CDR3 extends over 14 amino acids. The CDR3, as DNA: TGCAGCGTTGACCTGCTCGCGGGGACCGGGGAGCTGTTTTTT. Translation: CSVDLLAGTGELFF.

This clonotype was detected a few times. The rearrangement links TRBV5-1 to TRBJ1-4; 10 bases line up with TRBD1. The germline V gene encodes CDR1 SGHRS and CDR2 YFSETQ. The CDR3 sequence is 14 residues long. J was trimmed by 5 bases and V by 7 bases; bases with no gene match: 5. Here the CDR3 reads CASGPGQGNEKLFF. CDR3 in DNA: TGCGCCAGCGGGCCGGGACAGGGGAATGAAAAACTGTTTTTT.

A few counts support this clonotype. V is TRBV20-1 and J is TRBJ2-7; TRBD2 aligns across 8 bases. Germline lookup yields CDR1 DFQATT and CDR2 SNEGSKA (reference sequence). The CDR3 is made up of 18 amino acids. The trim removed 3 bases at V and 1 base at J, leaving 17 bases unmatched. This chain's CDR3 is CSASGWRLLAEKSYEQYF. As DNA, the CDR3 is TGCAGTGCTAGCGGGTGGCGGTTACTAGCGGAAAAATCCTACGAGCAGTACTTC.

V gene TRBV30 combines with J gene TRBJ2-5, with D tentatively TRBD2 (6 bases). The V and J ends lost 0 bases and 5 bases respectively, with 10 bases between them. Germline V gene lookup returns CDR1 GTSNPN and CDR2 SVGIG (reference sequence). This CDR3 region has 13 residues. This CDR3 is CAWSVGGAETQYF. Written as DNA, the CDR3 is TGTGCCTGGAGTGTAGGAGGGGCGGAGACCCAGTACTTC.

Remarks on this clonotype: A junction end diverges from the germline sequence, so it may reflect a read error. This chain links TRBV2 with TRBJ2-1; TRBD2 might be the D (6 bases). The CDR3 extends over 12 amino acids. CDR1 and CDR2 from the germline V gene are SNHLY and FYNNEI. In nucleotides, the CDR3 is TGTGCCAGCAGTGCCGCGACTAGTCCCGCACACTTC. Translating gives CASSAATSPAHF.

This clonotype was recorded a few times. The chain couples TRBV7-2 to TRBJ1-5; 7 nucleotides match TRBD1. The CDR3 runs to 15 residues. With 3 bases clipped from V and 5 bases from J, the junction kept 7 bases outside the gene matches. Per the germline V gene, CDR1 is SGHTA and CDR2 is FQGNSA. CDR3 amino acids: CASSLQSQGYQPQHF. CDR3 bases: TGTGCCAGCAGCTTGCAGTCACAGGGGTATCAGCCCCAGCATTTT.

This clonotype was counted only a few times. CDR3 loop: CASSFHRGLANYGYTF. In DNA, the CDR3 is TGTGCCAGCAGCTTCCACAGGGGCCTAGCTAACTATGGCTACACCTTC. This chain links TRBV7-9 with TRBJ1-2; 7 bases are a match to TRBD1. Unmatched junction bases numbered 7, after V lost 3 bases and J lost 0 bases. Germline CDR1 SEHNR, CDR2 FQNEAQ (reference sequence). The CDR3 covers 16 residues.

This clonotype has just a few counts. This chain links TRBV5-3 with TRBJ1-4; a weak D match, TRBD1 (6 bases). TRBV5-3 is annotated as an ORF whose role is uncertain. The CDR3 is 15 amino acids. Trimming cost V 4 bases and J 4 bases, with 14 bases left between them. This chain's CDR3 is CARSGSGEGNEKLFF. CDR3 nucleotides: TGTGCCAGAAGCGGTTCAGGGGAAGGTAATGAAAAACTGTTTTTT.

This sequence joins TRBV4-1 and TRBJ2-1; D perhaps matches TRBD2 (6 bases). This CDR3 comprises 16 residues. Germline V lookup: CDR1 MGHRA, CDR2 YSYEKL. Trimming took 3 bases from V and 8 from J, leaving 20 bases between them. CDR3 DNA sequence: TGCGCCAGCAGCCAGCCGACAGATAGGAGGGTCGATGAGCAGTTCTTC. Translating it yields CASSQPTDRRVDEQFF.